The 9 T cell receptor beta chains below all came from one sample that was sequenced in a study of T cell responses to AZD1222 COVID-19 vaccine. Profiling relied on immunoSEQ multiplex PCR, and the TCRdb table lists in-frame clones only, not all of them. The sample holds some 140,000 clones, around 90% seen once. This sample comprised peripheral blood, obtained on day 0 of AZD1222 vaccination. The receptor source for this set is an adult in good health.

The rearrangement uses TRBV19 and TRBJ1-5, with 7 bases fitting TRBD1. The germline gives CDR1 LNHDA, CDR2 SQIVND (reference sequence). The CDR3 consists of 16 residues. V was clipped by 3 bases and J by 0 bases; unmatched bases: 5. DNA of the CDR3: TGTGCCAGTAGTATTTACCCAGGGGGTAGCAATCAGCCCCAGCATTTT. Residues: CASSIYPGGSNQPQHF.

Concerning this clone itself: An end of the junction differs from the germline gene, which may be a read error. J is TRBJ1-1 and V is TRBV24-1; D might be TRBD1 (6 bases). CDR3 length equals 11 residues. Germline V gene lookup returns CDR1 KGHDR and CDR2 SFDVKD. The CDR3 nucleotides read TGTGCCACCAGTGAGAGAGGGGGGCTTTCCTTT. Its protein product is CATSERGGLSF.

Concerning this clone itself: One end of the junction fails to match germline, which may point to a read error. The chain joins TRBV29-1 to TRBJ2-3; TRBD2 aligns across 7 bases. The CDR3 length is 10 residues. The germline V gene has CDR1 SQVTM and CDR2 ANQGSEA. DNA for the CDR3: TGCAGCGTGGACCGTGGGACTATCACTTTT. Its translation: CSVDRGTITF.

This clone was seen a handful of times. V and J are TRBV7-9 and TRBJ1-2, with 10 bases matching TRBD1. This CDR3 spans 18 amino acids. V lost 2 bases to trimming and J lost 1 base; unmatched junction nucleotides: 10. The germline gives CDR1 SEHNR, CDR2 FQNEAQ (reference sequence). The CDR3: CASSLPRDRGSFNYGYTF. DNA of the CDR3: TGTGCCAGCAGCTTACCGAGGGACAGGGGATCATTTAACTATGGCTACACCTTC.

The V and J genes are TRBV28 and TRBJ2-1; no definite D call. The CDR3 is 11 residues long. Looked up from germline, CDR1 is MDHEN and CDR2 is SYDVKM. Trimming took off 5 bases at V and 10 bases at J, with 9 bases between the two ends. In nucleotides, the CDR3 is TGTGCCAGCAGTCGGCCGGAGGAGCAGTTCTTC. Residues: CASSRPEEQFF.

The chain joins TRBV4-3 to TRBJ1-2, with D uncertain. The CDR3 is 15 amino acids. CDR1 and CDR2 from the germline V gene are LGHNA and YSLEER. With 0 bases removed from V and 4 bases from J, the gap between germline ends came to 12 bases. The CDR3 protein is CASSQDIGASYGYTF. DNA of the CDR3: TGCGCCAGCAGCCAAGATATCGGAGCGTCCTATGGCTACACCTTC.

The chain combines TRBV5-1 with TRBJ2-7; TRBD2 agrees at 8 bases. This CDR3 is built from 14 residues. V was pared by 1 base and J by 2 bases, with 2 bases of the junction left unmatched. Looked up from germline, CDR1 is SGHRS and CDR2 is YFSETQ. DNA for the CDR3: TGCGCCAGCAGCTTGCGGGGGGGAGCCTACGAGCAGTACTTC. It specifies CASSLRGGAYEQYF.

The genes are TRBV3-1 (or the pseudogene TRBV3-2) and TRBJ2-7; TRBD1 is a possible D gene (6 bases). CDR3 length: 13 amino acids. V was pared by 4 bases and J by 3 bases, with 10 bases between. Germline CDR1 and CDR2: LGHDT and YNNKEL (reference sequence). This CDR3 is CASSLRGHYEQYF. The CDR3, as DNA: TGTGCCAGCAGCCTAAGGGGACACTACGAGCAGTACTTC.

This chain joins TRBV7-8 and TRBJ2-7; D might be TRBD1 or TRBD2, each matching 6 bases. V dropped 1 base and J dropped 5 bases, with 15 bases sitting between them. CDR3 length: 15 residues. CDR1 and CDR2 (germline): SGHVS, FQNEAQ. The CDR3 protein is CASSLGSRGLNEQYF. CDR3 bases: TGTGCCAGCAGCTTAGGTTCCAGGGGACTCAACGAGCAGTACTTC.